Listed here are 26 T cell receptor beta chains from one sample, sequenced in a study of cytomegalovirus exposure and HLA in healthy donors. TCRdb's copy holds only in-frame clones and misses some; the assay was immunoSEQ multiplex PCR. The sample contains over 150,000 clones, around 82% of which appear only once. Sequencing input: PBMCs. The receptors come from a woman between 18 and 29 years old in good health and CMV-seropositive.

V gene TRBV2 combines with J gene TRBJ2-3; 15 positions match TRBD2. The germline V gene has CDR1 SNHLY and CDR2 FYNNEI. V lost 5 bases to trimming and J lost 2 bases; unmatched junction nucleotides: 8. This CDR3 has 18 residues. The CDR3 region has the DNA TGTGCCAGCAGTCACGGACTAGCGGGGGGGCAGGTCACAGATACGCAGTATTTT. This encodes CASSHGLAGGQVTDTQYF. The whole variable domain, remainder taken from reference TRBV2 and TRBJ2-3, is EPEVTQTPSHQVTQMGQEVILRCVPISNHLYFYWYRQILGQKVEFLVSFYNNEISEKSEIFDDQFSVERPDGSNFTLKIRSTKLEDSAMYFCASSHGLAGGQVTDTQYFGPGTRLTVL.

This chain uses TRBV7-9 with TRBJ2-1, with TRBD2 matching 11 bases. The CDR3 totals 15 residues. Germline CDR1 and CDR2: SEHNR and FQNEAQ (reference sequence). V lost 6 bases to trimming and J lost 6 bases; unmatched junction nucleotides: 7. CDR3 coding DNA: TGTGCCAGCAGTAAAACTAGCGGGGGAGGCAATGAGCAGTTCTTC. Translating it yields CASSKTSGGGNEQFF.

The V call is TRBV28, the J call TRBJ1-1; D might be TRBD1 (5 bases). The germline gives CDR1 MDHEN, CDR2 SYDVKM. V was shortened by 4 bases and J by 7 bases, with 16 bases between the two germline ends. The CDR3 covers 14 residues. In DNA, the CDR3 is TGTGCCAGCAGTTCCCCCGGACAATTTGTTGAAGCTTTCTTT. Its protein product is CASSSPGQFVEAFF.

This clone was recorded once. The chain employs TRBV2 and TRBJ2-7; D uncertain. The V gene's germline CDR1 is SNHLY and CDR2 FYNNEI. The CDR3 loop spans 11 amino acids. Trimming stripped 8 bases from V and 3 bases from J, with 8 bases between. The DNA for the CDR3 is TGTGCCAGCGGCAGGATCTACGAGCAGTACTTC. This codes for CASGRIYEQYF.

This clone has just a few counts. This chain uses TRBV29-1 with TRBJ1-1, with a possible D match to TRBD1 (6 bases). This CDR3 spans 12 amino acids. V lost 7 bases and J 1 base, leaving 10 bases between the germline ends. Germline CDR1 and CDR2: SQVTM and ANQGSEA. Written as DNA, the CDR3 is TGCAGCGCCCAGGACAGGAACACTGAAGCTTTCTTT. Translation gives CSAQDRNTEAFF.

This clone was counted a few times. The rearrangement links TRBV27 to TRBJ1-1; no firm D call. Trimming took 5 bases from V and 3 from J, leaving 25 bases between them. Germline lookup yields CDR1 MNHEY and CDR2 SMNVEV (reference sequence). The CDR3 has 18 residues. CDR3 in amino acids: CASSPGLFRREVDTEAFF. CDR3 bases: TGTGCCAGCAGTCCCGGTCTTTTTCGGCGCGAGGTGGACACTGAAGCTTTCTTT.

This rearrangement joins TRBV27 to TRBJ2-1; TRBD1 matches at 7 bases. With V trimmed by 7 bases and J by 3 bases, 6 bases remained unmatched. CDR1 and CDR2 (germline): MNHEY, SMNVEV (reference sequence). CDR3 length: 14 amino acids. The CDR3 DNA follows: TGTGCCAGCACCCCCGGGACAGTCTACAATGAGCAGTTCTTC. It yields the protein CASTPGTVYNEQFF.

CDR3 bases: TGCGCCAGCAGCCCCAGCGGCATGGTTCCCACTGAAGCTTTCTTT. It yields the protein CASSPSGMVPTEAFF. V gene TRBV4-3 combines with J gene TRBJ1-1; no reliable D call. Germline V gene data show CDR1 as LGHNA and CDR2 as YSLEER. The length of the CDR3 is 15 residues. The V and J ends lost 4 bases and 4 bases respectively, with 16 bases between them.

The V and J genes are TRBV2 and TRBJ2-3; the D gene is possibly TRBD1 (6 bases). CDR1 is SNHLY and CDR2 is FYNNEI in the germline V gene. This CDR3 spans 13 amino acids. Trimming removed 11 bases at V and 2 bases at J, with 14 bases between. The CDR3 coding sequence is TGTGCCGGCAACCGGGACAACACAGATACGCAGTATTTT. Amino acid sequence: CAGNRDNTDTQYF.

The CDR3 coding sequence is TGTGCCAGCAGCCGAAGAGGATCCACCGGGGAGCTGTTTTTT. Residues: CASSRRGSTGELFF. The gene calls are TRBV27 and TRBJ2-2; D gene unclear. This CDR3 contains 14 residues. V was cut by 6 bases and J by 4 bases, with 12 bases left in between. Per the germline V gene, CDR1 is MNHEY and CDR2 is SMNVEV (reference sequence).

This chain links TRBV10-3 with TRBJ2-1; TRBD2 matches 7 bases. CDR3 length equals 14 residues. Germline lookup yields CDR1 ENHRY and CDR2 SYGVKD. V lost 0 bases and J lost 6; bases outside the gene matches: 2. As DNA, the CDR3 is TGTGCCATCAGTGAGTCGGGAGGGATCAATGAGCAGTTCTTC. Translated, it gives CAISESGGINEQFF.

The V and J genes are TRBV27 and TRBJ2-3; D is possibly TRBD2 (7 bases). This CDR3 is 16 amino acids long. Trimming cost V 1 base and J 5 bases, with 16 bases left between them. CDR1 and CDR2 from the germline V gene are MNHEY and SMNVEV (reference sequence). The CDR3 region has the DNA TGTGCCAGCAGTTTATATCGCGGGGGCGGCTTAGATACGCAGTATTTT. Translating gives CASSLYRGGGLDTQYF.

In its sample, this clone was seen once. The chain recombines TRBV18 with TRBJ2-3; weak D call: TRBD1 (6 bases). Germline CDR1 is KGHSH and CDR2 is LQKENI. CDR3 length: 15 amino acids. Trimming stripped 3 bases from V and 3 bases from J, with 13 bases between. The CDR3 sequence is CASSPRDRTTDTQYF. DNA for the CDR3: TGTGCCAGCTCACCTAGAGACAGGACGACAGATACGCAGTATTTT.

This clone was seen only a few times. This sequence joins TRBV6-1 and TRBJ1-2; D is possibly TRBD1 (5 bases). The CDR3 contains 13 residues. Trimming removed 5 bases at V and 2 bases at J, with 9 bases between. Per the germline V gene, CDR1 is MNHNS and CDR2 is SASEGT. CDR3 nucleotide sequence: TGTGCCAGCAGTCTCACAGGAAACTATGGCTACACCTTC. It specifies CASSLTGNYGYTF.

The chain joins TRBV25-1 to TRBJ2-1; weak D call: TRBD1 (6 bases). There are 12 residues in the CDR3. Germline V gene sequence: CDR1 MGHDK, CDR2 SYGVNS. V was clipped by 0 bases and J by 10 bases, with 7 bases between them. The CDR3 bases are TGTGCCAGCAGTGAATATAGGGGGGAGCAGTTCTTC. As protein: CASSEYRGEQFF.

The rearrangement links TRBV4-1 to TRBJ1-5; possibly TRBD1 for D (5 bases). The germline CDR1 and CDR2 sequences are MGHRA and YSYEKL. The CDR3 totals 15 residues. V shed 1 base and J shed 4 bases, with 11 bases lying between them. The DNA of the CDR3 is TGCGCCAGCAGCCAAGTTTCAGGGCCAAATCAGCCCCAGCATTTT. Translation gives CASSQVSGPNQPQHF.

The chain employs TRBV10-3 and TRBJ2-3, with 10 bases lining up with TRBD2. CDR3 size: 16 residues. Germline CDR1 and CDR2: ENHRY and SYGVKD. After removal of 2 bases from V and 0 bases from J, the junction contained 2 bases not matched to a gene. DNA for the CDR3: TGTGCCATCAGTGAGGTAGCGGGGGGTAGCACAGATACGCAGTATTTT. Translated, it gives CAISEVAGGSTDTQYF.

The V and J genes are TRBV27 and TRBJ1-2; D is ambiguous. The germline gives CDR1 MNHEY, CDR2 SMNVEV (reference sequence). V lost 6 bases to trimming and J lost 6 bases, with 14 bases between them. The CDR3 covers 13 residues. CDR3 protein: CASREAGIDGYTF. The CDR3 bases are TGTGCCAGCAGGGAGGCTGGGATCGATGGCTACACCTTC.

The table lists this clone with a count of one. V gene TRBV9 combines with J gene TRBJ2-5, with 10 bases fitting TRBD2. CDR1 and CDR2 from the germline V gene are SGDLS and YYNGEE. Trimming removed 4 bases from V and 5 bases from J; junction bases left unmatched: 11. This CDR3 region has 16 residues. CDR3 loop: CASSSPERGGAETQYF. CDR3 DNA: TGTGCCAGCAGCTCCCCAGAGCGGGGGGGCGCTGAGACCCAGTACTTC. Drawing the rest from reference TRBV9 and TRBJ2-5, the complete variable domain is DSGVTQTPKHLITATGQRVTLRCSPRSGDLSVYWYQQSLDQGLQFLIQYYNGEERAKGNILERFSAQQFPDLHSELNLSSLELGDSALYFCASSSPERGGAETQYFGPGTRLLVL.

This rearrangement joins TRBV4-2 to TRBJ1-5; no clear D gene. The CDR3 has 14 amino acids. Looked up from germline, CDR1 is LGHNA and CDR2 is YNFKEQ. Trimming removed 4 bases at V and 0 bases at J, with 7 bases between. The CDR3 DNA reads TGTGCCAGCAGCCCTAGTAATAGCAATCAGCCCCAGCATTTT. Its translation is CASSPSNSNQPQHF.

The chain recombines TRBV7-6 with TRBJ1-1; weak D call: TRBD1 (5 bases). The CDR3 is 15 amino acids. The ends were cut back, 1 base at V and 6 bases at J, with 15 bases in the middle. CDR1 is SGHVS, CDR2 FNYEAQ, per germline. The CDR3 coding sequence is TGTGCCAGCAGCTTAGTGGAGGTCGGAGGGGCTGAAGCTTTCTTT. It is translated as CASSLVEVGGAEAFF.

The V call is TRBV2, the J call TRBJ2-7; D uncertain. The CDR3 covers 14 residues. Deletions cut 6 bases from V and 4 bases from J, with 16 bases between. The germline V gene encodes CDR1 SNHLY and CDR2 FYNNEI. CDR3 residues: CASRVSPLEYEQYF. The CDR3 nucleotides read TGTGCCAGCAGGGTATCTCCTCTAGAGTACGAGCAGTACTTC.

The genes are TRBV10-3 and TRBJ1-2; D is unclear. The CDR3 spans 13 residues. The V end was cut by 6 bases, the J end by 3 bases, with 11 bases between. Germline values: CDR1 ENHRY, CDR2 SYGVKD. Written as DNA, the CDR3 is TGTGCCATCAGCCACGACGGGGACTATGGCTACACCTTC. Its protein is CAISHDGDYGYTF.

V is TRBV7-9 and J is TRBJ1-1; 11 nucleotides agree with TRBD1. The CDR3 spans 15 residues. V gave up 3 bases and J gave up 4 bases; unmatched junction bases: 4. CDR1 and CDR2 from the germline V gene are SEHNR and FQNEAQ (reference sequence). CDR3 sequence reads: CASSLGQGDGTEAFF. The CDR3 bases are TGTGCCAGCAGCTTGGGACAGGGGGACGGCACTGAAGCTTTCTTT.

This sequence joins TRBV5-4 and TRBJ2-5; 14 bases agree with TRBD2. Germline CDR1 reads SGHNT; CDR2 reads YYREEE (reference sequence). This CDR3 has 17 residues. V was pared by 4 bases and J by 4 bases, with 9 bases of the junction left unmatched. The CDR3 DNA follows: TGTGCCAGCAGCCGGGGAGGACTAGCGGGGGGTACAGAGACCCAGTACTTC. Its protein product is CASSRGGLAGGTETQYF.

This chain connects TRBV29-1 to TRBJ1-2; the match to TRBD1 covers 7 bases. V lost 6 bases to trimming and J lost 7 bases; unmatched junction nucleotides: 8. The CDR3 contains 12 residues. The germline V gene has CDR1 SQVTM and CDR2 ANQGSEA. This CDR3 is CSVYGTVGGYTF. CDR3 DNA: TGCAGCGTCTACGGGACAGTCGGTGGCTACACCTTC. Combining the CDR3 with reference TRBV29-1 and TRBJ1-2 gives the whole variable domain SAVISQKPSRDICQRGTSLTIQCQVDSQVTMMFWYRQQPGQSLTLIATANQGSEATYESGFVIDKFPISRPNLTFSTLTVSNMSPEDSSIYLCSVYGTVGGYTFGSGTRLTVV.